A selection of T cell receptor beta chains follows, all from one sample in a study of human T cells and chemical hapten exposure. A single record per CDR3 protein comes from TCRdb applying MiXCR to the RACE reads. The table has about 42,000 distinct CDR3 sequences, more than 8.5% seen once. The sample was whole blood, taken in connection with sensitization to the hapten diphenylcyclopropenone (DPC). These receptors all come from a woman in her thirties or forties with alopecia areata. Some clones in this sample may be carry-over from other donors' samples. Both conserved end residues are part of each CDR3. A D gene is named only where the DNA matches it firmly. Where a row states a size, it is once, few, many or the class of an expanded clone; other rows omit it.

j_call	d_call	v_call	clone_size	cdr3_nt	cdr3_aa
TRBJ1-1	-	TRBV3-1	many	TGTGCCAGCAGCCAAGAAGGGACTAAGAGAAGCGTCAGTGAAGCTTTCTTT	CASSQEGTKRSVSEAFF
TRBJ2-7	TRBD2	TRBV15	-	TGTGCCACCAGCTTAGCTAGCGGGTCTTACGAGCAGTACTTC	CATSLASGSYEQYF
TRBJ2-5	TRBD2	TRBV28	-	TGTGCCAGCAGTTCCTGGACTAGCGGGGATTGGACCCAGTACTTC	CASSSWTSGDWTQYF
TRBJ1-1	TRBD1	TRBV7-9	many	TGTGCCAGCAGCCGGAAGGACAGGGGCCTTGTTGAAGCTTTCTTT	CASSRKDRGLVEAFF
TRBJ2-3	-	TRBV6-2/TRBV6-3	many	TGTGCCAGCAGCTCCGGGACCAACAACCCCTTCACGCAGTATTTT	CASSSGTNNPFTQYF
TRBJ2-1	TRBD2	TRBV12-3/TRBV12-4	many	TGTGCCAGCAGTTTAAGGGGAGCGGGGGACAATGAGCAGTTCTTC	CASSLRGAGDNEQFF
TRBJ2-3	TRBD2	TRBV11-2	many	TGTGCCAGCAGCCTTCGGGACTACAGCACAGATACGCAGTATTTT	CASSLRDYSTDTQYF
TRBJ2-1	-	TRBV3-1	many	TGTGCCAGCAGCCCACCGATGGGCCCTCACTACAATGAGCAGTTCTTC	CASSPPMGPHYNEQFF
TRBJ1-1	-	TRBV3-1	many	TGTGCCAGCAGCCAAGCGATCGGCAGGGGTTCTGAAGCTTTCTTT	CASSQAIGRGSEAFF
TRBJ2-2	TRBD1	TRBV7-9	-	TGTGCCAGCAGCCCCAGGACAGGGTCCACCGGGGAGCTGTTTTTT	CASSPRTGSTGELFF
TRBJ2-7	TRBD2	TRBV29-1	many	TGCAGCGTGGCGACTAGCGGGGATCTTTCCGAGCAGTACTTC	CSVATSGDLSEQYF
TRBJ2-3	TRBD2	TRBV5-1	many	TGCGCCAGCAGCTCCTCGGGACTAGCAGATACGCAGTATTTT	CASSSSGLADTQYF
TRBJ2-3	TRBD2	TRBV10-3	-	TGTGCCATGGCGGTAGCGGGGAGCACAGATACGCAGTATTTT	CAMAVAGSTDTQYF
TRBJ1-5	TRBD1	TRBV7-2	many	TGTGCCAGCAGCTCCAGACAGGGAAATCAGCCCCAGCATTTT	CASSSRQGNQPQHF
TRBJ2-1	TRBD2	TRBV7-3	many	TGTGCCAGCAGCCGGGGACTAGCGGGGGACAATGAGCAGTTCTTC	CASSRGLAGDNEQFF
TRBJ2-3	-	TRBV7-7	-	TGTGCCAGCAGCTTACGGGCAGAGATTGATGTGACAGATACGCAGTATTTT	CASSLRAEIDVTDTQYF
TRBJ2-3	-	TRBV28	many	TGTGCCAGCAGTTTCCCAACAACGAAAAGGGCAGGACCACAAGATACGCAGTATTTT	CASSFPTTKRAGPQDTQYF
TRBJ2-7	-	TRBV27	many	TGTGCCAGCAGTCCCGCCCCTGGAAACTCCTACGAGCAGTACTTC	CASSPAPGNSYEQYF
TRBJ1-1	TRBD1	TRBV3-1	many	TGTGCCAGTGGGACAGGGAACACTGAAGCTTTCTTT	CASGTGNTEAFF
TRBJ1-3	-	TRBV4-1	-	TGCGCCAGCAGCCAACCCAGAAGCTCTGGAAACACCATATATTTT	CASSQPRSSGNTIYF
TRBJ2-7	TRBD1	TRBV20-1	many	TGCAGTGCTAAAAGACAGGGTCGCACCTACGAGCAGTACTTC	CSAKRQGRTYEQYF
TRBJ1-1	TRBD1	TRBV27	-	TGTGCCAGCAGTTTTTCCCTCGGACAGGGGAGTTCTGAAGCTTTCTTT	CASSFSLGQGSSEAFF
TRBJ1-5	-	TRBV7-9	many	TGTGCCAGCAGCCTAAAGGCGGCACTTAGCAATCAGCCCCAGCATTTT	CASSLKAALSNQPQHF
TRBJ1-6	-	TRBV28	few	TGTGCCAGCAGGACAAATTCACCCCTCCACTTT	CASRTNSPLHF
TRBJ2-6	TRBD1	TRBV11-1	many	TGTGCCAGCAGCTTCGGACAGGGAGCCAACGTCCTGACTTTC	CASSFGQGANVLTF
TRBJ2-1	-	TRBV7-6	many	TGTGCCAGCAGCTTAGAGTCCACGAATGAGCAGTTCTTC	CASSLESTNEQFF
TRBJ2-7	TRBD2	TRBV29-1	-	TGCAGCGTTCGGGGGGACGCATCCTACGAGCAGTACTTC	CSVRGDASYEQYF
TRBJ2-3	-	TRBV29-1	few	TGCAGCAGCGGCGATAGCGGCACAGATACGCAGTATTTT	CSSGDSGTDTQYF
TRBJ2-1	TRBD2	TRBV3-1	many	TGTGCCAGCAGCCGCGACTCTAGCGGGGGGGCCTATGAGCAGTTCTTC	CASSRDSSGGAYEQFF
TRBJ2-1	-	TRBV9	few	TGTGCCAGCAGTGCGAGCTTCAGAGCTCGGAGCAATGAGCAGTTCTTC	CASSASFRARSNEQFF
TRBJ1-2	TRBD1	TRBV3-1	many	TGTGCCAGCAGCCAAGAGAGGGACAGGGCCAGGGGCTATGGCTACACCTTC	CASSQERDRARGYGYTF
TRBJ2-3	TRBD2	TRBV12-3/TRBV12-4	few	TGTGCCAGCAGTTTGGTAGCGGGGGGAACAGATACGCAGTATTTT	CASSLVAGGTDTQYF
TRBJ1-1	-	TRBV30	many	TGTGCCGGAAAGGTAGGGTACACTGAAGCTTTCTTT	CAGKVGYTEAFF